Below, one T cell receptor beta chain is given with its context. The sample originates from a study of T cells in tuberculosis. Produced via immunoSEQ multiplex PCR; TCRdb's table is partial and in-frame only. The sample gives over 35,000 clones, 95% of which show up once; roughly 3.5% is in the top ten. This sequence originates from a donor aged 10 to 29 with latent tuberculosis or without tuberculosis infection. Sample: PBMCs.

The CDR3 loop is CAWSVGGGVQETQYF. The CDR3 region has the DNA TGTGCCTGGAGTGTAGGCGGGGGGGTCCAAGAGACCCAGTACTTC. V usage is TRBV30 and J usage is TRBJ2-5; 9 bases are a match to TRBD2. The CDR3 is 15 amino acids. The junction had 3 bases not matched to a gene; V was cut back by 0 bases and J by 1 base. Germline V gives CDR1 GTSNPN, CDR2 SVGIG (reference sequence).